This T cell receptor (beta chain) was found in a study of T cell repertoires in cytomegalovirus infection. Whole-study context: Both CMV infection and a matching HLA type were indicated by public TCR beta signatures.

Points from the study as a whole: Identification of carriers of CMV plus the relevant HLA was performed using cumulative public TCR beta family frequency.

Germline V gene sequence: CDR1 SGHDT, CDR2 YYEEEE. This CDR3 comprises 15 residues. V trimming: 1 base; J trimming: 3 bases; junction bases outside the gene matches: 5. This clonotype was observed once. The antigen is unknown. One entry per CDR3 protein, called by TCRdb with MiXCR from the reads. The data show approximately 600,000 distinct CDR3 sequences, with over 35% seen just once and about half held by the top ten. The chain carries TRBV5-6 and TRBJ2-5, with 8 bases fitting TRBD2. The starting material was cultured PBMCs, obtained from culture after CMV antigen stimulation. The TCR sequence derives from a human donor in good health (CMV status not recorded). Some clones in this sample may be carry-over from other donors' samples. CDR3 nucleotides: TGTGCCAGCAGCTTGTACGGGGGGGCGGAAGAGACCCAGTACTTC. Translation: CASSLYGGAEETQYF.